This T cell receptor beta chain originates from a study of blood T cell repertoires in COVID-19. In the study overall: Acute and convalescent COVID-19 specimens originated in the United States, Italy and Spain.

Residents of approximately 25 US areas, aged roughly 18 to 89 years, made up the participants. Data came from immunoSEQ multiplex PCR; TCRdb stores just in-frame clones and leaves some out. The sample yields around 190,000 clones, about 83% seen once. The germline CDR1 and CDR2 sequences are SGHVS and FQNEAQ. Trimming removed 1 base from V and 1 base from J, with 10 bases in between. The CDR3 totals 15 residues. This receptor was taken from a middle-aged man with acute COVID-19. The chain uses TRBV7-8 and TRBJ1-1; possible D gene TRBD1, 5 bases. Sequencing was carried out using PBMCs or T cells enriched from blood (not recorded which). For the CDR3, the DNA is TGTGCCAGCAGCTTAGTCCCAGGGTCGAACACTGAAGCTTTCTTT. Translated: CASSLVPGSNTEAFF.